This TCR beta chain comes out of a study of blood T cell repertoires in COVID-19. Study in general: Material from acute and convalescent COVID-19 was sourced from the United States, Italy and Spain. Nucleic acid was either cDNA or gDNA, and it came from T cells, B-cell-depleted T cells, or PBMCs.

Methods used by the authors: How many nucleated cells were present was estimated from reference gene primer amplification. Here immunoSEQ multiplex PCR was the method, and the copy in TCRdb shows in-frame clones only, minus some. V, J and clone size are those of that table, while D and trimming were read from the DNA. The table has roughly 200,000 clones, approximately 83% seen once. The CDR3 contains 15 residues. Germline CDR1 is SEHNR and CDR2 is FQNEAQ (reference sequence). J gave up 1 base and V 3 bases, and 5 bases lay outside the gene matches. Source material: peripheral blood. This receptor was identified in a human donor with active or convalescent COVID-19. The donor label of this sample is uncertain. V gene TRBV7-9 combines with J gene TRBJ2-5, with 7 bases lining up with TRBD2. CDR3 sequence: CASSLEGGRQETQYF. The CDR3 DNA reads TGTGCCAGCAGCTTGGAGGGAGGGCGCCAAGAGACCCAGTACTTC.